What follows is one TCR beta chain and its context. It lacks a known antigen. Base qualities are not provided; no much larger clone lies one nucleotide away. To prepare the library, the immunoSEQ multiplex PCR assay was applied. Sourced from immuneACCESS, this table was stored by TCRdb with only in-frame sequences that have V and J called. A share of the clones is absent; for the studies checked, an unresolved V gene accounts for under half, and the remainder has no known explanation. The sample table contains around 30,000 clones; only one count was recorded for 90% of them. The ten largest make up roughly 0.58% of the sample. This record comes from a study of T cell changes during pregnancy in multiple sclerosis (dated by TCRdb to the late 2010s). At the level of the whole study: The study examined how the T cell repertoire changed over the course of pregnancy in women with multiple sclerosis.

The CDR3 runs 15 residues from the cysteine to the phenylalanine. Here the CDR3 DNA is all that survives: 45 bases in frame from base 1. The V and J ends are trimmed by 0 bases and 2 bases, leaving 12 bases between them. The germline V gene (reference sequence) sets CDR1 to SGHNT and CDR2 to YYREEE. This clonotype was obtained from a female donor in good health, enrolled as a control in a pregnancy study. Sequenced here: CD4+ T cells from peripheral blood mononuclear cells, sampled in the third trimester of pregnancy. The sequence links TRBV5-4 to TRBJ2-7, with TRBD2 perhaps the D gene, on 6 matching bases. The DNA sequence is TGTGCCAGCAGCTTGGCGGGGGTCGTCGCCTACGAGCAGTACTTC. Its protein reads: CASSLAGVVAYEQYF. The reference TRBV5-4 and TRBJ2-7 proteins fill in what lies around the CDR3, so the full variable domain reads ETGVTQSPTHLIKTRGQQVTLRCSSQSGHNTVSWYQQALGQGPQFIFQYYREEENGRGNFPPRFSGLQFPNYSSELNVNALELDDSALYLCASSLAGVVAYEQYFGPGTRLTVT.